The 29 T cell receptor beta chains presented below share a single source sample, sequenced in a study of blood T cell repertoires in COVID-19. Using immunoSEQ multiplex PCR, the repertoire was profiled, and TCRdb retains in-frame clones only, with some absent. The sample records 250,000 or so clones, over 80% being singletons. Sequencing used peripheral blood. These receptors were collected from a woman aged 35 to 49 who had recovered from COVID-19.

In regard to this clone: Other DNA sequences from this sample encode an identical CDR3 as well. This chain joins TRBV6-5 and TRBJ1-5, with TRBD1 identical over 7 bases. V trimming: 4 bases; J trimming: 5 bases; junction bases outside the gene matches: 2. CDR1 MNHEY and CDR2 SVGAGI come from the germline V gene. This CDR3 region has 13 residues. The CDR3 reads CASSSRGDQPQHF. The CDR3 DNA is TGTGCCAGCAGTTCCAGGGGGGATCAGCCCCAGCATTTT.

The chain recombines TRBV7-2 with TRBJ2-7; 9 positions match TRBD1. V was clipped by 5 bases and J by 1 base; unmatched bases: 9. The germline gives CDR1 SGHTA, CDR2 FQGNSA. The CDR3 is 16 residues long. The CDR3 spells CASSLRGGQGSYEQYF. The CDR3, as DNA: TGTGCCAGCAGCCTGCGAGGGGGACAGGGATCCTACGAGCAGTACTTC.

Notes on this clone: In the same sample, other DNA sequences code for this CDR3. The rearrangement uses TRBV18 and TRBJ1-2, with 8 bases identical to TRBD1. CDR1 is KGHSH and CDR2 is LQKENI in the germline V gene. The length of the CDR3 is 14 residues. The V segment lost 3 bases and the J segment 2 bases; nucleotides outside the gene matches: 2. The CDR3 DNA follows: TGTGCCAGCTCACCCGGACAGGGCAACTATGGCTACACCTTC. Translating it yields CASSPGQGNYGYTF.

This sequence joins TRBV7-2 and TRBJ1-4; D unresolved. This CDR3 region has 13 residues. Germline-derived CDR1 and CDR2 are SGHTA and FQGNSA. V dropped 9 bases and J dropped 0 bases, with 8 bases sitting between them. DNA for the CDR3: TGTGCCAGTAGGAGGGCAACTAATGAAAAACTGTTTTTT. Translated: CASRRATNEKLFF.

This clone showed up just once. V is TRBV18 and J is TRBJ2-7, with D tentatively TRBD2 (7 bases). CDR1 is KGHSH, CDR2 LQKENI, per germline. V was clipped by 6 bases and J by 3 bases, with 18 bases between them. CDR3 length: 15 residues. The CDR3 coding sequence is TGTGCCAGCTCGACGAGGGGAGGGGGAGACTACGAGCAGTACTTC. Translating gives CASSTRGGGDYEQYF.

The chain carries TRBV5-1 and TRBJ2-3; D not certain. V lost 2 bases and J lost 6, with 7 bases in between. The CDR3 has 12 residues. Germline CDR1 reads SGHRS; CDR2 reads YFSETQ. CDR3: CASSFQADTQYF. The CDR3 DNA reads TGCGCCAGCAGCTTTCAGGCGGATACGCAGTATTTT. The variable domain in full, completed from reference TRBV5-1 and TRBJ2-3, reads KAGVTQTPRYLIKTRGQQVTLSCSPISGHRSVSWYQQTPGQGLQFLFEYFSETQRNKGNFPGRFSGRQFSNSRSEMNVSTLELGDSALYLCASSFQADTQYFGPGTRLTVL.

The J gene is TRBJ2-5, the V gene TRBV5-1, with 11 bases aligning to TRBD2. The CDR3 extends over 16 amino acids. J lost 0 bases, V lost 3 bases, and 4 bases had no gene match. The germline V gene has CDR1 SGHRS and CDR2 YFSETQ. The CDR3 region has the DNA TGCGCCAGCAGCTCCACTAGCGGGGGTTACCAAGAGACCCAGTACTTC. Residues: CASSSTSGGYQETQYF.

This sequence joins TRBV19 and TRBJ1-4; D possibly corresponds to TRBD1 (6 bases). The V and J ends lost 4 bases and 5 bases respectively, with 8 bases between them. CDR1 LNHDA and CDR2 SQIVND come from the germline V gene (reference sequence). The CDR3 is 13 residues long. This CDR3 reads CASSSTGNEKLFF. CDR3 nucleotide sequence: TGTGCCAGTAGTAGTACAGGGAATGAAAAACTGTTTTTT.

The chain links TRBV6-4 to TRBJ2-7, with D hard to call. Germline V gene sequence: CDR1 MRHNA, CDR2 SNTAGT. V lost 3 bases and J lost 3, with 24 bases in between. The CDR3 loop spans 18 amino acids. CDR3 in DNA: TGTGCCAGCAGTGATGAAACCATTACTATAGGTGAAGACTACGAGCAGTACTTC. This gives the protein CASSDETITIGEDYEQYF.

This sequence joins TRBV5-4 and TRBJ2-3; TRBD2 matches 8 bases. From germline, CDR1 is SGHNT and CDR2 YYREEE (reference sequence). The CDR3 extends over 15 amino acids. The trim removed 3 bases at V and 0 bases at J, leaving 3 bases unmatched. The CDR3 region has the DNA TGTGCCAGCAGCTCCTTAGCGGGAAGCACAGATACGCAGTATTTT. It is translated as CASSSLAGSTDTQYF. The whole variable domain, filled in from reference TRBV5-4 and TRBJ2-3, reads ETGVTQSPTHLIKTRGQQVTLRCSSQSGHNTVSWYQQALGQGPQFIFQYYREEENGRGNFPPRFSGLQFPNYSSELNVNALELDDSALYLCASSSLAGSTDTQYFGPGTRLTVL.

The sample holds a few counts of this clone. This rearrangement joins TRBV2 to TRBJ1-2, with D unclear. This CDR3 contains 17 residues. V was pared by 2 bases and J by 0 bases, with 16 bases between. Germline CDR1 reads SNHLY; CDR2 reads FYNNEI. This chain's CDR3 is CASSENREWEANYGYTF. The CDR3 nucleotides read TGTGCCAGCAGTGAAAATAGGGAGTGGGAAGCTAACTATGGCTACACCTTC.

CDR3 DNA: TGCGCCAGCAGTGCGACTAGCGGGGCCTACAATGAGCAGTTCTTC. It is translated as CASSATSGAYNEQFF. The V call is TRBV10-1, the J call TRBJ2-1; 11 nucleotides line up with TRBD2. The length of the CDR3 is 15 residues. Trimming cost V 4 bases and J 2 bases; bases outside gene matches: 1. CDR1 and CDR2 from the germline V gene are WNHNN and SYGVQD (reference sequence).

V usage is TRBV29-1 and J usage is TRBJ1-2; weak D call: TRBD1 (6 bases). The V end was cut by 0 bases, the J end by 3 bases, with 14 bases between. The germline CDR1 and CDR2 sequences are SQVTM and ANQGSEA. The CDR3 contains 15 residues. Written as DNA, the CDR3 is TGCAGCGTTGAAGATTACAGGGAGAGGGACTATGGCTACACCTTC. As protein: CSVEDYRERDYGYTF.

The chain employs TRBV30 and TRBJ2-7, with a weak D call TRBD2 (5 bases). Trimming cost V 3 bases and J 2 bases, with 20 bases left between them. This CDR3 contains 16 residues. Germline assignment: CDR1 GTSNPN and CDR2 SVGIG (reference sequence). Written as DNA, the CDR3 is TGTGCCTGGAGCCCGGGGTGGGTTTCCATCGCCTACGAGCAGTACTTC. Translated: CAWSPGWVSIAYEQYF.

This clone has a handful of counts. The chain couples TRBV6-2 or TRBV6-3 to TRBJ1-2; TRBD1 is a possible D gene (6 bases). V lost 5 bases, J lost 4 bases, and 11 bases lay in between. The CDR3 loop spans 13 amino acids. Germline V gene lookup returns CDR1 MNHEY and CDR2 SVGEGT. CDR3 region: CASSRTASYGYTF. The CDR3 DNA is TGTGCCAGCAGTCGGACAGCCTCCTATGGCTACACCTTC.

This chain uses TRBV9 with TRBJ2-7; 8 bases agree with TRBD1. V trimming: 3 bases; J trimming: 0 bases; junction bases outside the gene matches: 5. Germline CDR1 is SGDLS and CDR2 is YYNGEE. The CDR3 is made up of 15 amino acids. The CDR3 coding sequence is TGTGCCAGCAGCGCCCGGGACAGGAGCTCCTACGAGCAGTACTTC. As protein: CASSARDRSSYEQYF.

The rearrangement uses TRBV30 and TRBJ1-3, with no clear D. V dropped 0 bases and J dropped 4 bases, with 10 bases sitting between them. The germline gives CDR1 GTSNPN, CDR2 SVGIG (reference sequence). This CDR3 contains 14 residues. CDR3 nucleotides: TGTGCCTGGAGTGTCAAGGGAGGCGGAAACACCATATATTTT. Its protein product is CAWSVKGGGNTIYF.

V is TRBV27 and J is TRBJ2-5; TRBD1 might be the D (8 bases). Looked up from germline, CDR1 is MNHEY and CDR2 is SMNVEV (reference sequence). Deletions cut 6 bases from V and 4 bases from J, with 15 bases between. The CDR3 covers 14 residues. The CDR3 protein is CASRRTGRGETQYF. As DNA, the CDR3 is TGTGCCAGCAGACGGACAGGGAGGGGAGAGACCCAGTACTTC.

This sequence joins TRBV7-2 and TRBJ1-2, with TRBD1 matching over 10 bases. The V gene end was trimmed by 5 bases and the J gene end by 4 bases; junction bases not matched to a gene: 7. CDR1 is SGHTA and CDR2 is FQGNSA in the germline V gene. This CDR3 contains 15 residues. CDR3 sequence (DNA): TGTGCCAGCAGCAGAGGGACAGGGGAGAGCTATGGCTACACCTTC. Its translation is CASSRGTGESYGYTF.

V usage is TRBV4-3 and J usage is TRBJ2-1, with 9 bases lining up with TRBD2. Germline CDR1 is LGHNA and CDR2 is YSLEER. Trimming took 1 base from V and 4 from J; bases not matched to a gene: 11. The CDR3 is 18 residues long. The CDR3 spells CASSQVFGEREAYNEQFF. Written as DNA, the CDR3 is TGCGCCAGCAGCCAAGTTTTTGGGGAGCGGGAGGCTTACAATGAGCAGTTCTTC.

V is TRBV12-5 and J is TRBJ2-7; possible D gene TRBD2, 5 bases. There are 12 residues in the CDR3. Germline CDR1 is LGHNT and CDR2 is FRNRAP. Trimming cost V 1 base and J 7 bases, with 8 bases left between them. The chain's CDR3 is CASGLAGWEQYF. The DNA of the CDR3 is TGTGCTAGTGGTTTGGCGGGATGGGAGCAGTACTTC.

The chain recombines TRBV12-5 with TRBJ2-3; 16 positions agree with TRBD2. Per germline, CDR1 LGHNT and CDR2 FRNRAP. V lost 6 bases and J lost 3; bases outside the gene matches: 3. This CDR3 is 16 amino acids long. CDR3 in amino acids: CASGPGLAGGTDTQYF. CDR3 coding DNA: TGTGCTAGTGGGCCGGGACTAGCGGGGGGGACAGATACGCAGTATTTT.

The chain employs TRBV5-4 and TRBJ2-7, with D perhaps matching TRBD1 (6 bases). In germline, CDR1 is SGHNT, CDR2 YYREEE (reference sequence). This CDR3 is built from 12 residues. Trimming pared 3 bases from V and 7 bases from J, leaving 11 bases between. The CDR3 DNA reads as TGTGCCAGCAGCTCAGGGACAAGTGAGCAGTACTTC. Translating gives CASSSGTSEQYF.

The table lists this clone with a few counts. V usage is TRBV5-6 and J usage is TRBJ1-5; D may be TRBD1 (5 bases). Trimming removed 0 bases from V and 3 bases from J, with 10 bases in between. The germline V gene encodes CDR1 SGHDT and CDR2 YYEEEE. This CDR3 contains 15 residues. The CDR3 reads CASSLAWDSNQPQHF. CDR3 DNA sequence: TGTGCCAGCAGCTTGGCCTGGGACTCCAATCAGCCCCAGCATTTT.

This chain uses TRBV15 with TRBJ1-6; TRBD1 agrees at 8 bases. V dropped 3 bases and J dropped 4; count of bases not matched to a gene: 2. The CDR3 contains 15 residues. CDR1 is LNHNV and CDR2 is YYDKDF in the germline V gene (reference sequence). CDR3 sequence: CATSSRQGYNSPLHF. The CDR3 bases are TGTGCCACCAGCAGCCGACAGGGGTATAATTCACCCCTCCACTTT. Filled out from reference TRBV15 and TRBJ1-6, the complete variable domain reads DAMVIQNPRYQVTQFGKPVTLSCSQTLNHNVMYWYQQKSSQAPKLLFHYYDKDFNNEADTPDNFQSRRPNTSFCFLDIRSPGLGDTAMYLCATSSRQGYNSPLHFGNGTRLTVT.

About this clone: The same CDR3 arises from other DNA sequences in this sample as well. The chain links TRBV7-9 to TRBJ1-2; D might be TRBD1 (6 bases). CDR1 and CDR2 (germline): SEHNR, FQNEAQ (reference sequence). This CDR3 has 13 residues. Trimming removed 1 base at V and 4 bases at J, with 7 bases between. The CDR3 DNA follows: TGTGCCAGCAGCTTAGGAGGGGGCTATGGCTACACCTTC. It translates to CASSLGGGYGYTF. The full variable domain, in which reference TRBV7-9 and TRBJ1-2 provide the parts outside the CDR3, is DTGVSQNPRHKITKRGQNVTFRCDPISEHNRLYWYRQTLGQGPEFLTYFQNEAQLEKSRLLSDRFSAERPKGSFSTLEIQRTEQGDSAMYLCASSLGGGYGYTFGSGTRLTVV.

This clone was recorded only once. This chain connects TRBV2 to TRBJ1-2; tentatively, D is TRBD1 (6 bases). Germline V gene data show CDR1 as SNHLY and CDR2 as FYNNEI. V lost 4 bases and J lost 4, with 13 bases in between. The CDR3 has 14 amino acids. The CDR3 nucleotides read TGTGCCAGCAGTGTGTCAGGGGCAGGCTATGGCTACACCTTC. Amino acids: CASSVSGAGYGYTF.

This clone was counted a single time. The chain joins TRBV30 to TRBJ1-6; D is undetermined. Germline V gene sequence: CDR1 GTSNPN, CDR2 SVGIG (reference sequence). The CDR3 runs to 16 residues. V shed 5 bases and J shed 0 bases, with 14 bases lying between them. The CDR3 protein is CAWGSGRYSYNSPLHF. CDR3 nucleotide sequence: TGTGCCTGGGGTTCGGGGAGATACTCCTATAATTCACCCCTCCACTTT.

Turning to this clone: Other DNA sequences in the same sample also yield this CDR3. CDR3 loop: CASSPDSSNTEAFF. The CDR3 nucleotides are TGTGCCAGCTCACCTGACAGCTCTAACACTGAAGCTTTCTTT. This rearrangement joins TRBV18 to TRBJ1-1; D perhaps matches TRBD1 (5 bases). The CDR3 is 14 residues long. The V gene lost 3 bases and the J gene lost 2 bases, with 10 bases spanning the gap. Germline-derived CDR1 and CDR2 are KGHSH and LQKENI.